This entry lists 10 T cell receptor beta chains sequenced from one sample in a study of graft-versus-host responses after intestinal transplantation. The antigens of these receptors remain unknown. The repertoire was sequenced with immunoSEQ multiplex PCR; TCRdb's copy has only in-frame clones and lacks some. The sample has 20,000 to 25,000 clones, 82% seen once. The specimen was unstimulated CD8+ T cells sorted from spleen or lymph node cells, collected before transplant. All receptors derive from a human donor who was the organ donor for an intestinal transplant.

The sample holds a few counts of this clone. The DNA of the CDR3 is TGTGCCAGCAGTATGAAGACAGGGGGGGTGACTAACTATGGCTACACCTTC. This translates into CASSMKTGGVTNYGYTF. The V and J genes are TRBV5-4 and TRBJ1-2, with 9 bases fitting TRBD1. This CDR3 has 17 amino acids. The germline CDR1 and CDR2 sequences are SGHNT and YYREEE (reference sequence). The V and J ends lost 5 bases and 0 bases, in that order; junction bases with no gene match: 11. Based on the CDR3 plus reference TRBV5-4 and TRBJ1-2, the full variable domain is ETGVTQSPTHLIKTRGQQVTLRCSSQSGHNTVSWYQQALGQGPQFIFQYYREEENGRGNFPPRFSGLQFPNYSSELNVNALELDDSALYLCASSMKTGGVTNYGYTFGSGTRLTVV.

The rearrangement joins TRBV4-1 to TRBJ2-1, with TRBD2 matching over 10 bases. This CDR3 region has 19 residues. V dropped 4 bases and J dropped 2; count of bases not matched to a gene: 14. Germline CDR1 is MGHRA and CDR2 is YSYEKL. CDR3 nucleotide sequence: TGCGCCAGCAGCCCATTCCCACGAAGCGGGGGGGATACCTACAATGAGCAGTTCTTC. It is translated as CASSPFPRSGGDTYNEQFF.

The rearrangement uses TRBV3-2 and TRBJ1-1. TRBV3-2 is a recognized pseudogene. The CDR3 length is 9 residues. In DNA form, the CDR3 reads TGTGCCAGCAGCCACAAGCCTCACTTT. It is translated as CASSHKPHF.

The rearrangement uses TRBV19 and TRBJ1-2; 9 nucleotides agree with TRBD1. Trimming removed 3 bases from V and 6 bases from J; junction bases left unmatched: 11. Germline CDR1 reads LNHDA; CDR2 reads SQIVND (reference sequence). This CDR3 spans 16 amino acids. This chain's CDR3 is CASSILLGQGTDGYTF. The DNA for the CDR3 is TGTGCCAGTAGTATTCTTCTCGGACAGGGGACCGATGGCTACACCTTC.

This sequence joins TRBV4-3 and TRBJ1-1; a weak D match, TRBD1 (6 bases). The germline V gene encodes CDR1 LGHNA and CDR2 YSLEER. This CDR3 comprises 14 residues. The V and J ends lost 4 bases and 2 bases respectively, with 11 bases between them. CDR3 residues: CASSLGTLNTEAFF. CDR3 in DNA: TGCGCCAGCAGCCTCGGGACACTTAACACTGAAGCTTTCTTT.

The V gene is TRBV7-2, the J gene TRBJ2-7; D possibly corresponds to TRBD1 (5 bases). This CDR3 contains 15 residues. Looked up from germline, CDR1 is SGHTA and CDR2 is FQGNSA. The ends were cut back, 3 bases at V and 3 bases at J, with 15 bases in the middle. The CDR3 sequence: CASSFLGQPYYEQYF. DNA for the CDR3: TGTGCCAGCAGCTTCCTCGGACAACCCTACTACGAGCAGTACTTC. The full variable domain, rest sourced from reference TRBV7-2 and TRBJ2-7, is GAGVSQSPSNKVTEKGKDVELRCDPISGHTALYWYRQSLGQGLEFLIYFQGNSAPDKSGLPSDRFSAERTGGSVSTLTIQRTQQEDSAVYLCASSFLGQPYYEQYFGPGTRLTVT.

The rearrangement joins TRBV27 to TRBJ2-5; the match to TRBD1 covers 8 bases. The CDR3 consists of 14 residues. The V segment lost 6 bases and the J segment 6 bases; nucleotides outside the gene matches: 9. The germline V gene encodes CDR1 MNHEY and CDR2 SMNVEV (reference sequence). The DNA for the CDR3 is TGTGCCAGCAGGTCCGGGACAGGTGAAAAGACCCAGTACTTC. Residues: CASRSGTGEKTQYF.

The J gene is TRBJ2-1, the V gene TRBV10-3, with 9 positions matching TRBD1. With V trimmed by 5 bases and J by 2 bases, 7 bases remained unmatched. CDR3 length: 16 residues. The germline gives CDR1 ENHRY, CDR2 SYGVKD. In nucleotides, the CDR3 is TGTGCCATCAGTCCGGGACAGGGACGCGCCTACAATGAGCAGTTCTTC. Its protein product is CAISPGQGRAYNEQFF.

The chain couples TRBV2 to TRBJ1-5, with D perhaps matching TRBD1 (6 bases). The CDR3 contains 14 residues. CDR1 and CDR2 from the germline V gene are SNHLY and FYNNEI. The V end was cut by 3 bases, the J end by 7 bases, with 13 bases between. The CDR3 here is CASSDPQGYQPQHF. DNA of the CDR3: TGTGCCAGCAGTGATCCCCAGGGGTACCAGCCCCAGCATTTT.

The chain is built from TRBV13 and TRBJ1-2; TRBD1 aligns across 7 bases. The CDR3 length is 15 residues. Looked up from germline, CDR1 is PRHDT and CDR2 is FYEKMQ (reference sequence). The trim removed 1 base at V and 5 bases at J, leaving 7 bases unmatched. The CDR3 DNA reads TGTGCCAGCAGCTTAGTCGTCAGGGGGTGGTATGGCTACACCTTC. It translates to CASSLVVRGWYGYTF.